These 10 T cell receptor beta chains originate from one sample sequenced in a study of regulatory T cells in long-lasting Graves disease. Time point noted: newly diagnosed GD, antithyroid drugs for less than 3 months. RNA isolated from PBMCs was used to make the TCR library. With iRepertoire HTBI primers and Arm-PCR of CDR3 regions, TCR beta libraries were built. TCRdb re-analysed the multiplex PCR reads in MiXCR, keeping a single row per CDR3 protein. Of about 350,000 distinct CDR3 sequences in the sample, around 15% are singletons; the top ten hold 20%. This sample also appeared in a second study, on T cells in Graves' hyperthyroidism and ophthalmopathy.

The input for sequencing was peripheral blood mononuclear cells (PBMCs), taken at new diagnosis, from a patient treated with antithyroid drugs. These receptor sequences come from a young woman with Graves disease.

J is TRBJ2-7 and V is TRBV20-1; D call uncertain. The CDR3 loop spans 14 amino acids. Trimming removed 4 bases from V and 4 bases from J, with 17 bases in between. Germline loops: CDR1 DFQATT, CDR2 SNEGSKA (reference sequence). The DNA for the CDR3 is TGCAGTGCTAATTCGTTGGGCGCGGAGTACGAGCAGTACTTC. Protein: CSANSLGAEYEQYF.

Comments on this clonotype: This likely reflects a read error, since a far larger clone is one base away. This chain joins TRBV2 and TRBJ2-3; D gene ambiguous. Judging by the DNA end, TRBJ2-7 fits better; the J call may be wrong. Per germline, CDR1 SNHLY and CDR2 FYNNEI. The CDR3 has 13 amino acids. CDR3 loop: CASSVQGFNGQYF. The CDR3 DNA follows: TGTGCCAGCAGTGTCCAAGGGTTCAACGGGCAGTACTTC.

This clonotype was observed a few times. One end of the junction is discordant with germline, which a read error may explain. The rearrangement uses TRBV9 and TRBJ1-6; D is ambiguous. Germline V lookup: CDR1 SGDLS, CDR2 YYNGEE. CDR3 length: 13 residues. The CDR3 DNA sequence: TGTGCCAGTAGCGTTCATGGTAATTCACCCCTCCACTTT. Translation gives CASSVHGNSPLHF. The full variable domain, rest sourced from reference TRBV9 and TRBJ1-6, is DSGVTQTPKHLITATGQRVTLRCSPRSGDLSVYWYQQSLDQGLQFLIQYYNGEERAKGNILERFSAQQFPDLHSELNLSSLELGDSALYFCASSVHGNSPLHFGNGTRLTVT.

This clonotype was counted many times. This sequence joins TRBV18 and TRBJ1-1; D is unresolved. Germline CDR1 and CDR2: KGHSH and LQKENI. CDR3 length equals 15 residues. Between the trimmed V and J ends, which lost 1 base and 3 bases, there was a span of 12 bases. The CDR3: CASSPLGIGDTEAFF. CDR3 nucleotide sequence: TGTGCCAGCTCACCACTAGGGATTGGGGACACTGAAGCTTTCTTT.

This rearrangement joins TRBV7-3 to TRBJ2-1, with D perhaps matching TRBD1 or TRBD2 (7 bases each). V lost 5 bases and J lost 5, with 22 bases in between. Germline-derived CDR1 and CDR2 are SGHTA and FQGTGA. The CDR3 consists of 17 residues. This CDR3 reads CASSQGGGTANNNEQFF. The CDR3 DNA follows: TGTGCCAGCAGCCAAGGGGGGGGGACAGCGAATAACAATGAGCAGTTCTTC. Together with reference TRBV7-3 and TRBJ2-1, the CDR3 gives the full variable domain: GAGVSQTPSNKVTEKGKYVELRCDPISGHTALYWYRQSLGQGPEFLIYFQGTGAADDSGLPNDRFFAVRPEGSVSTLKIQRTERGDSAVYLCASSQGGGTANNNEQFFGPGTRLTVL.

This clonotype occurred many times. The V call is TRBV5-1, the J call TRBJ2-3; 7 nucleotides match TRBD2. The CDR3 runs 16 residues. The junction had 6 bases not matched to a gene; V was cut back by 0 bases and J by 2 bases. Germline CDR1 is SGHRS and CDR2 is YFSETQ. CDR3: CASSLGAAGSTDTQYF. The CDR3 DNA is TGCGCCAGCAGCTTGGGAGCAGCGGGGTCCACAGATACGCAGTATTTT.

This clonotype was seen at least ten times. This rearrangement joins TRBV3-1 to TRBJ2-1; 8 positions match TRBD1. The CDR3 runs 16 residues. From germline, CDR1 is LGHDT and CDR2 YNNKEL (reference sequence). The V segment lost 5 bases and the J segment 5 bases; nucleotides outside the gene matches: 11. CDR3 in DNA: TGTGCCAGCAGCAACTCGATGGGACAGGTGAACAATGAGCAGTTCTTC. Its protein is CASSNSMGQVNNEQFF.

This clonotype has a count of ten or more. CDR3 sequence: CASSLGGTGGNTEAFF. The DNA of the CDR3 is TGTGCCAGCAGCTTAGGGGGCACCGGGGGGAACACTGAAGCTTTCTTT. The chain uses TRBV7-2 and TRBJ1-1, with TRBD1 as a possible D gene (5 bases). Germline loops: CDR1 SGHTA, CDR2 FQGNSA. The CDR3 is made up of 16 amino acids. Trimming pared 1 base from V and 1 base from J, leaving 13 bases between.

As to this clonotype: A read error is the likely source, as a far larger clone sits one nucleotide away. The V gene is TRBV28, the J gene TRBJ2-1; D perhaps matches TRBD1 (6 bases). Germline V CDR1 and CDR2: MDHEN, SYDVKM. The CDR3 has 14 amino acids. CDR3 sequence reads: CASRGRGDIETQHF. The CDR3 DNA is TGTGCCAGCAGAGGCAGGGGTGATATAGAGACCCAGCACTTC.

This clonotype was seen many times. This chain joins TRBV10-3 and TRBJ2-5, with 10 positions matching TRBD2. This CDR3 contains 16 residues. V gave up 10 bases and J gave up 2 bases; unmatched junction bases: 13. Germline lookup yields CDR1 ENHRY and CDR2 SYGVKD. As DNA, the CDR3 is TGTGCCACAAACTCCCGGAGAGCGGGAGGGCAAGAGACCCAGTACTTC. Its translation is CATNSRRAGGQETQYF.